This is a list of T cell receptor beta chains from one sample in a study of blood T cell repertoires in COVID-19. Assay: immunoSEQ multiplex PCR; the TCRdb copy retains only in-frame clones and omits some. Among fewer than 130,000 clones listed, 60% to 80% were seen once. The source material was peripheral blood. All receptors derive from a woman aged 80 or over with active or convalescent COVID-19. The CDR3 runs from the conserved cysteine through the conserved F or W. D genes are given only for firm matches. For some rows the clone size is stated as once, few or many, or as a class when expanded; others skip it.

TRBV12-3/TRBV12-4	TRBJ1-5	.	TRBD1	CASRAGGTPQHF	TGTGCCAGCAGGGCAGGGGGCACGCCCCAGCATTTT
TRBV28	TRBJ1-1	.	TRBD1	CASSFGTGGPNTEAFF	TGTGCCAGCAGTTTTGGGACAGGGGGCCCGAACACTGAAGCTTTCTTT
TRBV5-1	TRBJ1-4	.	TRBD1	CASSSYGPQGTNEKLFF	TGCGCCAGCAGCTCATACGGACCACAGGGGACTAATGAAAAACTGTTTTTT
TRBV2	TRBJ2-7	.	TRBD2	CASRGLAGPKQYF	TGTGCCAGCAGGGGCCTAGCGGGCCCAAAGCAGTACTTC
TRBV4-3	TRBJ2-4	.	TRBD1	CASSPKTIGGALLGKNIQYF	TGCGCCAGCAGCCCCAAGACGATAGGGGGCGCGTTGTTGGGCAAAAACATTCAGTACTTC
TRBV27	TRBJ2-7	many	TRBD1	CASSPTGLYEQYF	TGTGCCAGCAGCCCGACAGGGTTGTACGAGCAGTACTTC
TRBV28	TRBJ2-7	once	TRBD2	CASSLGLAAYEQYF	TGTGCCAGCAGCCTCGGACTAGCGGCCTACGAGCAGTACTTC
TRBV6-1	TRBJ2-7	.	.	CASSDRLVEQYF	TGTGCCAGCAGTGATCGACTAGTCGAGCAGTACTTC
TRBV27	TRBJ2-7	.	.	CASSLSVDRTSPLSYEQYF	TGTGCCAGCAGTTTATCGGTTGACAGAACTTCACCTCTCTCCTACGAGCAGTACTTC
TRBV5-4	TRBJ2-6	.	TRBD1	CASSLGQGRVSGANVLTF	TGTGCCAGCAGCTTGGGACAGGGACGGGTCTCTGGGGCCAACGTCCTGACTTTC
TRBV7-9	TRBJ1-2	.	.	CASTSGWAGYGYTF	TGTGCCAGCACCTCGGGGTGGGCTGGCTATGGCTACACCTTC
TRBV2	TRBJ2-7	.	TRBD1	CASGRGLYEQYF	TGTGCCAGCGGCAGGGGGCTCTACGAGCAGTACTTC
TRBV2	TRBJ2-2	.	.	CASTQGNTGELFF	TGTGCCAGCACACAGGGAAACACCGGGGAGCTGTTTTTT
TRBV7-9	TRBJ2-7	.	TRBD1	CASSLGVGGQGYEQYF	TGTGCCAGCAGCTTAGGTGTCGGGGGACAGGGGTACGAGCAGTACTTC
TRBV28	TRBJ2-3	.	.	CASIPRRDDTQYF	TGTGCCAGCATACCCCGGCGGGACGATACGCAGTATTTT
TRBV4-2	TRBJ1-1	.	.	CASSHPDRYTEAFF	TGTGCCAGCAGCCACCCCGATCGGTACACTGAAGCTTTCTTT
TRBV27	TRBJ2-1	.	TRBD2	CASSPGTSGYNEQFF	TGTGCCAGCAGTCCCGGGACTAGCGGATACAATGAGCAGTTCTTC
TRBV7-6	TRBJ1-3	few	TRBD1	CASSHPGGQSGNTIYF	TGTGCCAGCAGCCATCCTGGGGGACAGTCTGGAAACACCATATATTTT
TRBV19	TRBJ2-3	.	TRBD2	CASSPGTSYTDTQYF	TGTGCCAGTAGTCCCGGGACTAGCTACACAGATACGCAGTATTTT
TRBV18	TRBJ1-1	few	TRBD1	CASSPRQGKTEAFF	TGTGCCAGCTCACCAAGACAGGGGAAGACTGAAGCTTTCTTT
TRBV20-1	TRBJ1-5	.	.	CSASRGPLNNQPQHF	TGCAGTGCTAGTAGAGGCCCGCTAAACAATCAGCCCCAGCATTTT
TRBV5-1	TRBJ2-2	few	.	CASSSVGTLNTGELFF	TGCGCCAGCAGCAGCGTCGGGACACTCAACACCGGGGAGCTGTTTTTT
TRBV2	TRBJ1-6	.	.	CASSERGGSYNSPLHF	TGTGCCAGCAGTGAAAGGGGAGGCTCCTATAATTCACCCCTCCACTTT
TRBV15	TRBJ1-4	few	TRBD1	CATSSGTVDEKLFF	TGTGCCACCAGCAGCGGGACAGTGGATGAAAAACTGTTTTTT
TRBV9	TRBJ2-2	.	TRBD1	CASSVTGTASTGELFF	TGTGCCAGCAGCGTCACCGGGACAGCAAGCACCGGGGAGCTGTTTTTT
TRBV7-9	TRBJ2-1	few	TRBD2	CASRRGTSGPGGYNEQFF	TGTGCCAGCAGACGTGGGACTAGCGGGCCAGGGGGCTACAATGAGCAGTTCTTC
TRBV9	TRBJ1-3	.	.	CASSAYLSNGNTIYF	TGTGCCAGCAGCGCTTACTTGTCGAATGGAAACACCATATATTTT
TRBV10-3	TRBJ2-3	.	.	CAIRGEAPDTQYF	TGTGCCATCAGGGGAGAGGCTCCAGATACGCAGTATTTT
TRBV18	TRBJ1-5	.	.	CASSPRGGGGSNQPQHF	TGTGCCAGCTCACCAAGAGGCGGGGGTGGAAGCAATCAGCCCCAGCATTTT
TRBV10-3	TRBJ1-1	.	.	CATGGSQGYTEAFF	TGTGCCACCGGCGGCTCGCAGGGGTACACTGAAGCTTTCTTT
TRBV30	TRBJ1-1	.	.	CAWSWQRNTEAFF	TGTGCCTGGAGTTGGCAAAGGAACACTGAAGCTTTCTTT
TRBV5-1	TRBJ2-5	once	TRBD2	CASRWTAGVQETQYF	TGCGCCAGCAGATGGACGGCGGGAGTTCAAGAGACCCAGTACTTC